This T cell receptor beta chain derives from a study of human T cells and chemical hapten exposure. General study findings and limits: Counts of TCRs expanded at PT1 correlated positively with patch test score. Among expanded TCRs, significantly more large CDR3 similarity clusters formed than among controls.

A note on this clonotype: What it binds is not known.

With 4 bases clipped from V and 4 bases from J, the junction kept 4 bases outside the gene matches. Germline assignment: CDR1 SNHLY and CDR2 FYNNEI. The CDR3 consists of 14 residues. Within the library, unique molecular identifiers were attached to each individual cDNA molecule. TCRdb reprocessed the RACE reads with MiXCR, giving one entry per CDR3 protein. The sample lists 85,000 to 100,000 distinct CDR3 sequences, around a quarter occurring once. Time point in this sample: patch test 3, about 24 weeks after DPC sensitization. The treatment was: therapeutic diphenylcyclopropenone sensitization with weekly scalp DPC.

The source is a man aged 40-49 years with alopecia areata. Some clones in this sample may be carry-over from other donors' samples. The input for sequencing was whole blood, taken in connection with sensitization to the hapten diphenylcyclopropenone (DPC). The V call is TRBV2, the J call TRBJ2-7; 10 bases are shared with TRBD1. CDR3 sequence (DNA): TGTGCCAGCAGTGTCGACAGGGGGCAGTACGAGCAGTACTTC. Translating gives CASSVDRGQYEQYF.